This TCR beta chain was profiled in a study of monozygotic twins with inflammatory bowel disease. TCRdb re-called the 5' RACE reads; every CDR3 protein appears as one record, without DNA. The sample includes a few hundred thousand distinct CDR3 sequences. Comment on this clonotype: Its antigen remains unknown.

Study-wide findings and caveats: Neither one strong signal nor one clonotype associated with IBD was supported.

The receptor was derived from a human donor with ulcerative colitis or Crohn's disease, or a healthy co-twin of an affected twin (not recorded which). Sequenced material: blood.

CDR3: CASSGPGRSAQPQHF. The chain recombines TRBV7-2 with TRBJ1-5; TCRdb reports TRBD1, a call that lacks DNA to check it against. There are 15 residues in the CDR3. Looked up from germline, CDR1 is SGHTA and CDR2 is FQGNSA.